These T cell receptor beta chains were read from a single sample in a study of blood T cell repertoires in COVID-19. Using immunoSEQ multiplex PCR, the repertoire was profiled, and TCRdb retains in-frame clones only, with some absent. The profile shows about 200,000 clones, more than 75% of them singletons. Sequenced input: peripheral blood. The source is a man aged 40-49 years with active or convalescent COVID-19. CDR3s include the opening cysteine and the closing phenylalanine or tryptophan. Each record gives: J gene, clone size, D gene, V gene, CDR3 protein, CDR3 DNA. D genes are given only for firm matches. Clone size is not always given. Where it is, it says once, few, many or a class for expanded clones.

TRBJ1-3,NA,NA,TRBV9,CASSAIQGPGNTIYF,TGTGCCAGCAGCGCTATACAGGGACCGGGAAACACCATATATTTT
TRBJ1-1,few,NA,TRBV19,CASKLTAYTEAFF,TGTGCCAGTAAACTGACAGCCTACACTGAAGCTTTCTTT
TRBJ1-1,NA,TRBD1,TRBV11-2,CASSLVMLGTGDTEAFF,TGTGCCAGCAGCTTAGTCATGTTAGGGACAGGGGACACTGAAGCTTTCTTT
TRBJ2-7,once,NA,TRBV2,CASSERQGLYEQYF,TGTGCCAGCAGTGAGAGGCAGGGACTCTACGAGCAGTACTTC
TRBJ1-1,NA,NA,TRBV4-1,CASSQQVLNTEAFF,TGCGCCAGCAGCCAACAGGTCCTGAACACTGAAGCTTTCTTT
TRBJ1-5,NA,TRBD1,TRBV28,CASSRDSSNQPQHF,TGTGCCAGCAGTAGGGACAGTAGCAATCAGCCCCAGCATTTT
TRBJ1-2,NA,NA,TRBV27,CASSLISGDKTSGYTF,TGTGCCAGCAGTCTGATCTCAGGGGACAAAACTAGTGGCTACACCTTC
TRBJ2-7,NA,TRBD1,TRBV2,CASRRGTGGDEQYF,TGTGCCAGCAGGCGCGGGACAGGGGGGGACGAGCAGTACTTC
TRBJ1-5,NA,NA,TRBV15,CATSRDLGHEQPQHF,TGTGCCACCAGCAGAGACCTGGGACATGAACAGCCCCAGCATTTT
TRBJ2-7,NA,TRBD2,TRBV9,CASSATSGLAFEQYF,TGTGCCAGCAGCGCTACGTCCGGACTAGCGTTCGAGCAGTACTTC
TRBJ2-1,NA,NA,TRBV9,CASSAPSGLYNEQFF,TGTGCCAGCAGCGCCCCATCGGGACTTTACAATGAGCAGTTCTTC
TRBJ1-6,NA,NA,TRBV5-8,CASSSGESSYNSPLHF,TGTGCCAGCAGCTCGGGGGAAAGCTCCTATAATTCACCCCTCCACTTT
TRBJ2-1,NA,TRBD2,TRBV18,CASSPTSGHNEQFF,TGTGCCAGCTCACCGACTAGCGGTCACAATGAGCAGTTCTTC
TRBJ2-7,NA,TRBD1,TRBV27,CASSLQGALSYEQYF,TGTGCCAGCAGTCTCCAGGGGGCTTTGTCCTACGAGCAGTACTTC
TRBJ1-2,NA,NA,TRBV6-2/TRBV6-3,CASSYSKRQLDSYGYTF,TGTGCCAGCAGTTACTCGAAACGACAGCTAGACAGCTATGGCTACACCTTC
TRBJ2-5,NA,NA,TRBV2,CASSEAGAAQETQYF,TGTGCCAGCAGTGAAGCGGGAGCAGCCCAAGAGACCCAGTACTTC
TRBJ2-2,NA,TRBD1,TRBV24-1,CATSDPRTTGDTGELFF,TGTGCCACCAGTGATCCTCGGACCACAGGGGACACCGGGGAGCTGTTTTTT
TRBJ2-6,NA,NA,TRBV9,CASSVATVESGANVLTF,TGTGCCAGCAGCGTAGCTACTGTCGAATCTGGGGCCAACGTCCTGACTTTC
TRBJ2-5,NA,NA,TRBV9,CASSDGETQYF,TGTGCCAGCAGTGACGGGGAGACCCAGTACTTC
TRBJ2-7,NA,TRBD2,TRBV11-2,CASSLVAGGSYEQYF,TGTGCCAGCAGCTTAGTAGCGGGAGGGTCCTACGAGCAGTACTTC
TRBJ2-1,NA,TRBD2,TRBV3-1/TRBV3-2,CAPTLVTSGRQSSYNEQFF,TGTGCCCCAACGTTAGTGACTAGCGGGAGGCAGAGCTCCTACAATGAGCAGTTCTTC
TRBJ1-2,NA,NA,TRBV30,CAWSVGRTSGYDYGYTF,TGTGCCTGGAGTGTAGGACGAACGTCGGGGTATGACTATGGCTACACCTTC
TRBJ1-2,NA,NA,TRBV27,CASSPGGWNYGYTF,TGTGCCAGCAGCCCCGGAGGGTGGAACTATGGCTACACCTTC
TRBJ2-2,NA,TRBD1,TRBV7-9,CASTGTGVTGELFF,TGTGCCAGCACCGGGACAGGGGTCACCGGGGAGCTGTTTTTT
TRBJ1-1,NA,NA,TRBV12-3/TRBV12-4,CASSLGTEAFF,TGTGCCAGCAGTTTAGGGACAGAAGCTTTCTTT
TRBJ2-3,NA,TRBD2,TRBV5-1,CASSLVAGVATDTQYF,TGCGCCAGCAGCTTAGTAGCGGGGGTCGCCACAGATACGCAGTATTTT
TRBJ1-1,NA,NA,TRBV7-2,CASSLVIRENTEAFF,TGTGCCAGCAGCTTAGTAATCAGGGAGAACACTGAAGCTTTCTTT
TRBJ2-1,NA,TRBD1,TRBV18,CASSPGTAYNEQFF,TGTGCCAGCTCGCCCGGGACAGCCTACAATGAGCAGTTCTTC
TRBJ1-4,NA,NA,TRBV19,CASSGQGPNEKLFF,TGTGCCAGTAGTGGCCAGGGCCCTAATGAAAAACTGTTTTTT
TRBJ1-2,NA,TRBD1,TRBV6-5,CASSNRGGNYGYTF,TGTGCCAGCAGCAACAGGGGGGGAAACTATGGCTACACCTTC
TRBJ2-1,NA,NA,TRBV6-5,CASSSGRYNEQFF,TGTGCCAGCAGCAGCGGTCGCTACAATGAGCAGTTCTTC
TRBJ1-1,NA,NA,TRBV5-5,CASSSQLIFQAFF,TGTGCCAGCAGCTCCCAACTGATCTTCCAAGCTTTCTTT
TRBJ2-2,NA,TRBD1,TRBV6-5,CASERQGAHTGELFF,TGTGCCAGCGAACGACAGGGGGCTCACACCGGGGAGCTGTTTTTT
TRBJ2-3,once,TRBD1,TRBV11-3,CASSLGIGQADTQYF,TGTGCCAGCAGCTTAGGGATAGGACAGGCGGATACGCAGTATTTT
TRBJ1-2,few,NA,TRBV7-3,CASSPGQTDRDGYTF,TGTGCCAGCAGCCCCGGACAAACCGACCGAGATGGCTACACCTTC
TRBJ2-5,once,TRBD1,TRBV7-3,CASSPHPDRGKERETQYF,TGTGCCAGCAGCCCGCACCCGGACAGGGGGAAGGAACGGGAGACCCAGTACTTC
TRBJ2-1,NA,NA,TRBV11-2,CASSLLEAHNEQFF,TGTGCCAGCAGCTTATTGGAGGCTCACAATGAGCAGTTCTTC
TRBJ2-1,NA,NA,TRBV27,CASSLSSGVEQFF,TGTGCCAGCAGTTTATCATCGGGAGTTGAGCAGTTCTTC
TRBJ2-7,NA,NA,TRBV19,CASSRRTGEQYF,TGTGCCAGTAGTAGAAGGACGGGGGAGCAGTACTTC
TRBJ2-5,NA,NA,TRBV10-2,CASRGLSRETQYF,TGCGCCAGCAGAGGACTTAGCAGAGAGACCCAGTACTTC
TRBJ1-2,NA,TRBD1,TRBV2,CARGQGPVYGYTF,TGTGCCAGAGGACAGGGGCCAGTATATGGCTACACCTTC
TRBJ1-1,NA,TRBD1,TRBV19,CASTHRKGQGVRNTEAFF,TGTGCCAGTACCCATAGGAAGGGACAGGGGGTTCGAAACACTGAAGCTTTCTTT
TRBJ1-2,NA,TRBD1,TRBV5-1,CASSPRGQGALNYGYTF,TGCGCCAGCAGCCCTAGGGGACAGGGGGCTCTTAACTATGGCTACACCTTC
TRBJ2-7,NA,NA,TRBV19,CASSIGPGISYEQYF,TGTGCCAGTAGTATAGGCCCAGGGATCTCCTACGAGCAGTACTTC
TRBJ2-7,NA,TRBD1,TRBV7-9,CASSYGQGFDEQYF,TGTGCCAGCAGCTACGGACAGGGGTTCGACGAGCAGTACTTC
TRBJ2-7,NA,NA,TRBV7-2,CASSFFYGSSYEQYF,TGTGCCAGCAGCTTTTTTTACGGTAGCTCCTACGAGCAGTACTTC
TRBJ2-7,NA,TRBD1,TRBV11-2,CASSLVGTGLSGAYEQYF,TGTGCCAGCAGCTTAGTAGGGACAGGCCTTTCGGGAGCCTACGAGCAGTACTTC
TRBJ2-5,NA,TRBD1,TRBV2,CASSLEQGKQETQYF,TGTGCCAGCAGTCTTGAACAGGGGAAACAAGAGACCCAGTACTTC
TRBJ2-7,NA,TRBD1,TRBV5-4,CASSLGQGTSVYEQYF,TGTGCCAGCAGCTTAGGACAGGGTACATCAGTCTACGAGCAGTACTTC
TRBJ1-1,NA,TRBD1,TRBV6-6,CASSYPGTGVPEAFF,TGTGCCAGCAGTTACCCAGGGACAGGGGTACCTGAAGCTTTCTTT
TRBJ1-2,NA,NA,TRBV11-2,CADSGNWDYGYTF,TGTGCCGACAGCGGGAATTGGGACTATGGCTACACCTTC
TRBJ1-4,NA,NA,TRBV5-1,CASSLRGIPNEKLFF,TGCGCCAGCAGCTTGAGGGGGATCCCTAATGAAAAACTGTTTTTT
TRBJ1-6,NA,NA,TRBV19,CATRTDNSPLHF,TGTGCCACCCGGACAGATAATTCACCCCTCCACTTT